This TCR beta chain came from a study of T-cell reconstitution after alpha-beta-depleted transplantation in children. The study, taken as a whole, reports: Among T cells one year after transplant, newly produced cells accounted for most counts and diversity. By about two months after transplant, alpha-beta T cells reportedly arose from several hundred graft clones that had expanded. Where some patients showed high TCRbeta diversity at day 60, it came from recipient T cells and thymic progenitors that had survived.

TCRbeta library preparation incorporated unique molecular identifiers. MiXCR was run by TCRdb on the PCR reads, yielding one entry per CDR3 protein. The sample lists about 32,000 distinct CDR3 sequences, about 6.7% occurring once. Ten or more counts support this clonotype. The antigen remains undetermined. The sequence was obtained from a child younger than two who had a stem cell transplant for acute myeloid leukemia, so the T cells may come from the graft donor. Here the sequenced sample was peripheral blood, taken 60 days after TCRalphabeta/CD19-depleted stem cell transplant.

The CDR3 protein is CASSIAGTGLSPLHF. The CDR3 nucleotides read TGTGCCAGTAGTATAGCCGGGACTGGACTTTCACCCCTCCACTTT. The chain couples TRBV19 to TRBJ1-6, with D perhaps matching TRBD1 (5 bases). Per germline, CDR1 LNHDA and CDR2 SQIVND (reference sequence). CDR3 length: 15 residues. V was shortened by 1 base and J by 9 bases, with 13 bases between the two germline ends.